One sample yielded the 23 T cell receptor beta chains listed below, sequenced in a study of neurological immune-mediated disorders. TCRdb re-called the 5' RACE reads through MiXCR, storing one row per CDR3 protein. The table includes under 75,000 distinct CDR3 sequences, around 5% detected once. Sequencing was performed on PBMCs. These receptors all stem from a human donor with multiple sclerosis. The donor label of this sample is uncertain.

This clonotype was counted many times. This CDR3 reads CAISDSLDQPQHF. The DNA of the CDR3 is TGTGCCATCAGTGATTCTCTAGATCAGCCCCAGCATTTT. The chain couples TRBV10-3 to TRBJ1-5; no reliable D call. V lost 3 bases to trimming and J lost 5 bases, with 8 bases between them. The CDR3 consists of 13 residues. Germline V gene sequence: CDR1 ENHRY, CDR2 SYGVKD.

This clonotype has at least ten counts. The genes are TRBV9 and TRBJ1-1; D is unclear. V was clipped by 3 bases and J by 0 bases, with 6 bases between them. The germline gives CDR1 SGDLS, CDR2 YYNGEE. CDR3 length equals 13 residues. The CDR3 coding sequence is TGTGCCAGCAGCGGCTCAGTGAACACTGAAGCTTTCTTT. This sequence encodes CASSGSVNTEAFF. Complete variable domain (other parts from reference TRBV9 and TRBJ1-1): DSGVTQTPKHLITATGQRVTLRCSPRSGDLSVYWYQQSLDQGLQFLIQYYNGEERAKGNILERFSAQQFPDLHSELNLSSLELGDSALYFCASSGSVNTEAFFGQGTRLTVV.

Ten or more counts support this clonotype. The gene calls are TRBV5-5 and TRBJ2-3; 14 positions agree with TRBD2. This CDR3 region has 16 residues. Germline assignment: CDR1 SGHKS and CDR2 YYEKEE (reference sequence). V lost 4 bases, J lost 4 bases, and 5 bases stayed unmatched. CDR3 in amino acids: CASSGGLAGGADTQYF. The CDR3 coding sequence is TGTGCCAGCAGCGGAGGACTAGCGGGGGGTGCAGATACGCAGTATTTT. Full variable domain (remainder filled in from reference TRBV5-5 and TRBJ2-3): DAGVTQSPTHLIKTRGQQVTLRCSPISGHKSVSWYQQVLGQGPQFIFQYYEKEERGRGNFPDRFSARQFPNYSSELNVNALLLGDSALYLCASSGGLAGGADTQYFGPGTRLTVL.

The CDR3 sequence is CASSSLSGGNYNEQFF. The CDR3 DNA reads TGTGCCAGCAGCAGTCTTAGCGGGGGAAACTACAATGAGCAGTTCTTC. The genes are TRBV7-2 and TRBJ2-1; 9 nucleotides align to TRBD2. J lost 3 bases, V lost 5 bases, and 8 bases had no gene match. Germline-derived CDR1 and CDR2 are SGHTA and FQGNSA. This CDR3 is built from 16 residues.

This clonotype was recorded at least ten times. The chain has TRBV7-9 and TRBJ1-2; D might be TRBD1 (6 bases). In germline, CDR1 is SEHNR, CDR2 FQNEAQ (reference sequence). V lost 4 bases, J lost 8 bases, and 14 bases lay in between. There are 13 residues in the CDR3. The CDR3 reads CASSSLQGRGYTF. The CDR3 coding sequence is TGTGCCAGCAGCTCGTTACAGGGAAGGGGCTACACCTTC.

The V and J genes are TRBV18 and TRBJ2-1, with TRBD2 identical over 12 bases. The CDR3 runs to 16 residues. V shed 3 bases and J 6 bases; nucleotides not matched to a gene: 6. Germline V gene lookup returns CDR1 KGHSH and CDR2 LQKENI. The CDR3 here is CASSPSSGGASNEQFF. In nucleotides, the CDR3 is TGTGCCAGCTCACCGTCTAGCGGGGGGGCGTCCAATGAGCAGTTCTTC.

This clonotype was detected many times. This chain connects TRBV5-1 to TRBJ2-1; a weak D match, TRBD2 (5 bases). V shed 4 bases and J shed 5 bases, with 10 bases lying between them. The CDR3 runs to 13 residues. Germline loops: CDR1 SGHRS, CDR2 YFSETQ. The chain's CDR3 is CASSLIGDNEQFF. The CDR3 DNA is TGCGCCAGCAGCCTCATCGGGGACAATGAGCAGTTCTTC.

This clonotype was seen at least ten times. This sequence joins TRBV6-1 and TRBJ2-1, with 9 nucleotides matching TRBD2. V lost 8 bases to trimming and J lost 5 bases; unmatched junction nucleotides: 7. From germline, CDR1 is MNHNS and CDR2 SASEGT. The CDR3 length is 14 residues. CDR3 in amino acids: CASLSAGGHNEQFF. Here the CDR3 DNA reads TGTGCCAGCCTCTCAGCGGGGGGCCACAATGAGCAGTTCTTC.

In its sample, this clonotype was seen a few times. The chain joins TRBV5-1 to TRBJ2-3; TRBD1 aligns across 8 bases. The V gene's germline CDR1 is SGHRS and CDR2 YFSETQ. Unmatched junction bases numbered 7, after V lost 3 bases and J lost 1 base. The CDR3 is 16 amino acids. This CDR3 is CASSSNTGGGTDTQYF. CDR3 nucleotide sequence: TGCGCCAGCAGCTCTAACACAGGGGGAGGCACAGATACGCAGTATTTT.

This clonotype appeared many times. The rearrangement uses TRBV7-6 and TRBJ1-1; unclear D gene. The CDR3 contains 16 residues. Germline V CDR1 and CDR2: SGHVS, FNYEAQ. The V and J ends lost 1 base and 1 base respectively, with 13 bases between them. The CDR3 spells CASSLGQDPGNTEAFF. CDR3 bases: TGTGCCAGCAGCTTAGGGCAGGACCCGGGGAACACTGAAGCTTTCTTT. The variable domain in full, with the rest retrieved from reference TRBV7-6 and TRBJ1-1, is GAGVSQSPRYKVTKRGQDVALRCDPISGHVSLYWYRQALGQGPEFLTYFNYEAQQDKSGLPNDRFSAERPEGSISTLTIQRTEQRDSAMYRCASSLGQDPGNTEAFFGQGTRLTVV.

This clonotype has a count of ten or more. This chain uses TRBV5-1 with TRBJ1-5; possible D gene TRBD1, 6 bases. V was shortened by 6 bases and J by 7 bases, with 17 bases between the two germline ends. This CDR3 is 14 amino acids long. Looked up from germline, CDR1 is SGHRS and CDR2 is YFSETQ. The CDR3 region is CASTHPRGGQPQHF. As DNA, the CDR3 is TGCGCCAGCACTCACCCCAGGGGCGGGCAGCCCCAGCATTTT.

Ten or more counts support this clonotype. The chain links TRBV10-2 to TRBJ2-3; 7 nucleotides match TRBD2. The CDR3 covers 16 residues. The germline CDR1 and CDR2 sequences are WSHSY and SAAADI. With 4 bases clipped from V and 5 bases from J, the junction kept 12 bases outside the gene matches. CDR3 DNA sequence: TGCGCCAGCAGTGGGATAGCGGGCCTTAGGGGAGATACGCAGTATTTT. Translating gives CASSGIAGLRGDTQYF.

This clonotype was detected ten times or more. The chain joins TRBV5-1 to TRBJ1-1, with TRBD1 as a possible D gene (6 bases). Trimming left V 0 bases short and J 5 bases short, with 17 bases between. Per the germline V gene, CDR1 is SGHRS and CDR2 is YFSETQ. There are 16 residues in the CDR3. The CDR3 loop is CASSLEGRRGLTEAFF. The DNA of the CDR3 is TGCGCCAGCAGCTTGGAGGGACGGCGGGGGCTGACTGAAGCTTTCTTT.

This clonotype appeared many times. The chain couples TRBV5-5 to TRBJ1-5; D might be TRBD1 (5 bases). Trimming removed 0 bases from V and 4 bases from J, with 8 bases in between. CDR1 is SGHKS and CDR2 is YYEKEE in the germline V gene (reference sequence). CDR3 size: 14 residues. This chain's CDR3 is CASSLVRGNQPQHF. The CDR3 nucleotides read TGTGCCAGCAGCTTGGTTAGGGGTAATCAGCCCCAGCATTTT.

The chain recombines TRBV12-3 or TRBV12-4 with TRBJ2-7; 11 positions agree with TRBD2. J lost 2 bases, V lost 4 bases, and 4 bases had no gene match. This CDR3 has 15 residues. The CDR3: CASSSSGRIPYEQYF. CDR3 DNA sequence: TGTGCCAGCAGTTCTAGCGGGAGGATTCCCTACGAGCAGTACTTC.

This clonotype was seen ten or more times. The rearrangement joins TRBV7-9 to TRBJ1-1; D uncertain. V lost 4 bases, J lost 1 base, and 7 bases lay in between. The germline V gene encodes CDR1 SEHNR and CDR2 FQNEAQ (reference sequence). The CDR3 spans 13 residues. The CDR3, as DNA: TGTGCCAGCAGCTCCAGGAGGAACACTGAAGCTTTCTTT. Translation: CASSSRRNTEAFF.

Many counts were recorded for this clonotype. The gene calls are TRBV7-9 and TRBJ2-3; TRBD1 matches at 7 bases. This CDR3 has 13 residues. Germline CDR1 reads SEHNR; CDR2 reads FQNEAQ (reference sequence). V lost 4 bases, J lost 5 bases, and 3 bases stayed unmatched. This chain's CDR3 is CASSYSGGDTQYF. CDR3 sequence (DNA): TGTGCCAGCAGCTACTCAGGGGGAGATACGCAGTATTTT.

This clonotype was seen many times. The chain recombines TRBV11-2 with TRBJ2-1; D is uncertain. Per the germline V gene, CDR1 is SGHAT and CDR2 is FQNNGV. There are 15 residues in the CDR3. V lost 3 bases and J lost 4, with 13 bases in between. This CDR3 is CASSFVYSVYNEQFF. The CDR3 DNA sequence: TGTGCCAGCAGCTTTGTTTACAGCGTTTACAATGAGCAGTTCTTC.

At least ten counts were recorded for this clonotype. The rearrangement links TRBV20-1 to TRBJ1-3, with D unresolved. Trimming left V 2 bases short and J 4 bases short, with 12 bases between. There are 14 residues in the CDR3. CDR1 and CDR2 (germline): DFQATT, SNEGSKA (reference sequence). CDR3 sequence (DNA): TGCAGTGCTAGAAGTCCCCGAGCGGGAAACACCATATATTTT. Residues: CSARSPRAGNTIYF.

This clonotype was seen repeatedly, ten times or more. This sequence joins TRBV10-3 and TRBJ2-7; no clear D. The CDR3 is 14 amino acids. The V and J ends lost 3 bases and 9 bases respectively, with 18 bases between them. Per germline, CDR1 ENHRY and CDR2 SYGVKD. This CDR3 is CAISEPRPSSGQYF. CDR3 DNA: TGTGCCATCAGTGAACCCCGGCCCAGCTCGGGGCAGTACTTC.

This clonotype occurred a few times. The chain couples TRBV20-1 to TRBJ1-3; no definite D call. The germline V gene encodes CDR1 DFQATT and CDR2 SNEGSKA (reference sequence). V dropped 5 bases and J dropped 4 bases, with 9 bases sitting between them. The CDR3 sequence is 12 residues long. The DNA of the CDR3 is TGCAGTGCTCCCGGACCGGGAAACACCATATATTTT. Protein: CSAPGPGNTIYF.

This clonotype was seen repeatedly, ten times or more. As DNA, the CDR3 is TGCGCCAGCAGCTTTATCCCAGGGGGGGGCTACAATGAGCAGTTCTTC. Encoded protein: CASSFIPGGGYNEQFF. The V call is TRBV5-1, the J call TRBJ2-1, with D perhaps given as TRBD1 or TRBD2 (7 bases each). Germline assignment: CDR1 SGHRS and CDR2 YFSETQ. The CDR3 is 16 amino acids. The germline V and J ends were trimmed by 2 bases and 3 bases, with 15 bases remaining between them.

This clonotype has a count of ten or more. The chain combines TRBV3-1 with TRBJ2-5, with 13 bases fitting TRBD2. Germline CDR1 LGHDT, CDR2 YNNKEL (reference sequence). The CDR3 covers 15 residues. The ends lost 6 bases at V and 4 bases at J; junction bases unmatched: 5. CDR3 sequence: CASRDRLAGGETQYF. The CDR3 DNA is TGTGCCAGCAGGGATAGACTAGCGGGGGGAGAGACCCAGTACTTC.